Reported below is one T cell receptor (beta chain). The antigen remains undetermined. This entry is derived from a study of cytomegalovirus exposure and HLA in healthy donors. Germline assignment: CDR1 SGDLS and CDR2 YYNGEE. Trimming removed 3 bases from V and 2 bases from J; junction bases left unmatched: 5. The CDR3 runs 15 residues. Broader study findings: Reportedly, TCR beta sequences accurately predicted HLA-A and HLA-B alleles in most subjects. DRB1 had the most TCR associations and HLA-C the fewest, a later analysis found, with rates varying by HLA locus. An observed cluster of highly shared sequence variants was recorded as a likely sequencing artifact.

PCR employed 60 Vbeta and 13 Jbeta primers. Profiled with immunoSEQ multiplex PCR; TCRdb holds only in-frame clones, not every one. Of 210,000 or so clones detected, about 80% appear once; the ten largest clones hold roughly 0.6%. The chain carries TRBV9 and TRBJ2-3, with 8 nucleotides matching TRBD2. The clonotype was recovered from a man younger than 35 in good health and CMV-seronegative. Sequencing was done on a sample of PBMCs. The CDR3 protein is CASSGTSGFTDTQYF. CDR3 DNA: TGTGCCAGCAGCGGCACTAGCGGATTCACAGATACGCAGTATTTT.